This T cell receptor (beta chain) was captured in a study of T cells after yellow fever vaccination. TCRdb re-derived calls from the 5' RACE reads in MiXCR, one entry per CDR3 protein. The sample yields a few hundred thousand distinct CDR3 sequences, 3.5% to 4.5% seen once. This clonotype was recorded a few times. Its antigen is unknown. Trimming pared 4 bases from V and 2 bases from J, leaving 8 bases between. The CDR3 totals 13 residues. Germline CDR1 and CDR2: SNHLY and FYNNEI. Study-wide points: Reappearing after the booster were most of the clones from primary vaccination (roughly 95% CD4, approximately 85% CD8).

The rearrangement uses TRBV2 and TRBJ1-1; D remains ambiguous. This specimen was PBMCs, taken 15 days after the yellow fever booster vaccination. The sequence was collected from a young man who received the YFV17D yellow fever vaccine. This CDR3 is CASSVQPNTEAFF. For the CDR3, the DNA is TGTGCCAGCAGTGTCCAGCCTAACACTGAAGCTTTCTTT.